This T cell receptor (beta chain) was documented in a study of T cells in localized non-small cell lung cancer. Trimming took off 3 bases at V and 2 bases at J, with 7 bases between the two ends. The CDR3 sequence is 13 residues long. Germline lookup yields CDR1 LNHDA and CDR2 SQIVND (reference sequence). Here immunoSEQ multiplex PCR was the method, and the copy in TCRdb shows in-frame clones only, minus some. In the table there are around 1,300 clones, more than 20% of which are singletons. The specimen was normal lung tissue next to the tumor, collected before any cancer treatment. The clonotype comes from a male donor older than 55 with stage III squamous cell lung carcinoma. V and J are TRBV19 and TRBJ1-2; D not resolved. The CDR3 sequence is CASSMEGNYGYTF. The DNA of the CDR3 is TGTGCCAGTAGTATGGAAGGAAACTATGGCTACACCTTC.